A selection of T cell receptor beta chains follows, all from one sample in a study of cytomegalovirus exposure and HLA in healthy donors. Generated by immunoSEQ multiplex PCR, the TCRdb table keeps only in-frame clones and is missing some. This sample yields about 280,000 clones, of which more than 75% are seen a single time; approximately 0.88% belongs to the top ten. The sequenced material came from PBMCs. These receptors were collected from a young woman in good health and CMV-seronegative. The CDR3 runs from the conserved cysteine through the conserved F or W. The D gene is left open where the match is weak. Clone size is not always given. Where it is, it says once, few, many or a class for expanded clones.

v_gene	j_gene	abundance	d_gene	CDR3aa	CDR3nt
TRBV27	TRBJ1-2	.	TRBD1	CASSTRQGVYGYTF	TGTGCCAGCAGTACCCGACAGGGGGTCTATGGCTACACCTTC
TRBV7-6	TRBJ2-2	.	.	CASSPPRGLRAGELFF	TGTGCCAGCAGCCCCCCCCGGGGTTTGAGGGCCGGGGAGCTGTTTTTT
TRBV6-1	TRBJ1-1	.	TRBD1	CASSGTGFTEAFF	TGTGCCAGCAGTGGGACAGGGTTCACTGAAGCTTTCTTT
TRBV18	TRBJ2-4	.	.	CASSKREENIQYF	TGTGCCAGCTCGAAGAGAGAAGAAAACATTCAGTACTTC
TRBV28	TRBJ1-4	.	.	CASSSPRASNEKLFF	TGTGCCAGCAGCTCCCCCAGGGCGTCTAATGAAAAACTGTTTTTT
TRBV7-8	TRBJ2-1	.	.	CASSLFISTGSSYNEQFF	TGTGCCAGCAGCTTATTCATCTCTACGGGGAGCTCCTACAATGAGCAGTTCTTC
TRBV4-1	TRBJ2-3	.	.	CASSQGQGSTDTQYF	TGCGCCAGCAGCCAGGGGCAGGGAAGCACAGATACGCAGTATTTT
TRBV2	TRBJ2-7	.	TRBD1	CASNRDRASSYEQYF	TGTGCCAGCAACCGGGACAGGGCTTCCTCCTACGAGCAGTACTTC
TRBV5-4	TRBJ2-1	.	TRBD2	CASSWDLAGSYNEQFF	TGTGCCAGCAGCTGGGACCTAGCGGGGTCCTACAATGAGCAGTTCTTC
TRBV2	TRBJ2-1	.	.	CASRVSRGNEQFF	TGTGCCAGCAGGGTCAGCCGGGGGAATGAGCAGTTCTTC
TRBV9	TRBJ2-1	.	TRBD2	CASSVATGTSGSGEQFF	TGTGCCAGCAGCGTAGCCACCGGGACTAGCGGGAGTGGTGAGCAGTTCTTC
TRBV27	TRBJ1-4	.	.	CASSLSTGLNEKLFF	TGTGCCAGCAGTTTATCGACAGGACTTAATGAAAAACTGTTTTTT
TRBV2	TRBJ1-2	.	.	CASSDRVGGYTF	TGTGCCAGCAGTGACCGGGTCGGTGGCTACACCTTC
TRBV5-6	TRBJ1-1	.	.	CASSLVSLDEAFF	TGTGCCAGCAGCTTGGTGTCTTTAGATGAAGCTTTCTTT
TRBV7-9	TRBJ1-2	.	TRBD1	CASSSPGQGPSKHYGYTF	TGTGCCAGCAGCTCCCCGGGACAGGGCCCTAGTAAGCACTATGGCTACACCTTC
TRBV5-6	TRBJ2-3	few	.	CASSWSPTRRATDTQYF	TGTGCCAGCAGCTGGTCCCCTACTAGGAGGGCCACAGATACGCAGTATTTT
TRBV7-8	TRBJ1-4	.	.	CASSLVAGFNEKLFF	TGTGCCAGCAGCTTAGTGGCAGGGTTTAATGAAAAACTGTTTTTT
TRBV5-4	TRBJ1-1	once	TRBD1	CASSSGGRGGTEAFF	TGTGCCAGCAGCTCAGGGGGTCGTGGGGGGACTGAAGCTTTCTTT
TRBV28	TRBJ1-2	.	TRBD1	CASSLGGQGASFDGYTF	TGTGCCAGCAGCCTAGGGGGACAGGGGGCGAGTTTCGATGGCTACACCTTC
TRBV28	TRBJ1-2	.	TRBD1	CASSKGTRQGSRGGYTF	TGTGCCAGCAGTAAGGGGACAAGACAGGGGAGTCGGGGTGGCTACACCTTC
TRBV28	TRBJ1-5	.	.	CASRLPLQDQPQHF	TGTGCCAGCAGGCTGCCCCTGCAGGATCAGCCCCAGCATTTT
TRBV5-4	TRBJ1-2	few	TRBD1	CASSLQGAYGYTF	TGTGCCAGCAGCTTACAGGGGGCGTATGGCTACACCTTC
TRBV5-1	TRBJ2-2	.	.	CASSLDRVDGELFF	TGCGCCAGCAGCTTGGACAGGGTTGACGGGGAGCTGTTTTTT
TRBV30	TRBJ1-1	.	.	CAWSRWGGDTEAFF	TGTGCCTGGAGCCGCTGGGGGGGGGACACTGAAGCTTTCTTT
TRBV12-1	TRBJ2-1	.	.	CASSPRTSGRAASFSEQFF	TGTGCCAGCAGCCCTCGGACTAGCGGGAGGGCCGCCTCTTTTAGTGAGCAGTTCTTC
TRBV14	TRBJ2-1	.	.	CASSLAGLRTDNEQFF	TGTGCCAGCAGCTTAGCTGGACTACGAACTGACAATGAGCAGTTCTTC
TRBV5-3	TRBJ1-2	.	TRBD1	CARTTGFGYTF	TGTGCCAGAACGACAGGGTTTGGCTACACCTTC
TRBV7-9	TRBJ1-2	once	TRBD1	CASSPDRGEGYTF	TGTGCCAGCAGCCCGGACAGGGGAGAGGGCTACACCTTC
TRBV15	TRBJ2-1	.	.	CATSRDNRYLVDEQFF	TGTGCCACCAGCAGAGATAACAGGTATCTTGTAGATGAGCAGTTCTTC
TRBV11-2	TRBJ1-6	.	.	CASSLEAAYNSPLHF	TGTGCCAGCAGCTTAGAGGCAGCCTATAATTCACCCCTCCACTTT
TRBV27	TRBJ2-7	once	TRBD1	CASSPLGQGYYEQYF	TGTGCCAGCAGCCCTTTGGGACAGGGGTACTACGAGCAGTACTTC
TRBV18	TRBJ2-3	.	TRBD2	CASSPTSGNTDTQYF	TGTGCCAGCTCACCGACTAGCGGGAACACAGATACGCAGTATTTT
TRBV27	TRBJ2-4	once	.	CASSTSGVGIQYF	TGTGCCAGCAGTACGTCAGGGGTGGGCATTCAGTACTTC
TRBV4-1	TRBJ2-2	.	TRBD2	CASSQPREGRSGELFF	TGCGCCAGCAGCCAACCACGGGAGGGCCGTTCCGGGGAGCTGTTTTTT
TRBV7-8	TRBJ2-3	.	.	CASSLRRERGAGGGATDTQYF	TGTGCCAGCAGCTTACGCCGGGAAAGGGGGGCTGGCGGGGGCGCGACAGATACGCAGTATTTT
TRBV9	TRBJ2-1	.	.	CASSLPLRDFPDEQFF	TGTGCCAGCAGCCTCCCACTCCGGGACTTCCCCGATGAGCAGTTCTTC
TRBV10-3	TRBJ1-2	.	TRBD1	CAISDLGQGERGYTF	TGTGCCATCAGTGATCTAGGGCAGGGGGAACGGGGCTACACCTTC
TRBV9	TRBJ1-6	.	.	CASSVAGSSYNSPLHF	TGTGCCAGCAGCGTAGCGGGGAGCTCCTATAATTCACCCCTCCACTTT
TRBV15	TRBJ2-2	.	TRBD1	CATSDRGDTGELFF	TGTGCCACATCGGACAGGGGGGACACCGGGGAGCTGTTTTTT